This TCR beta chain emerged from a study of response to subunit inactivated influenza vaccine. TCRdb called the RT-PCR reads again in MiXCR, with one record for every CDR3 protein. The sample has 150,000 to 200,000 distinct CDR3 sequences, roughly 12% seen once; the top ten hold 25% to 30%. CDR1 is SGDLS, CDR2 YYNGEE, per germline. The CDR3 contains 16 residues. V was cut by 3 bases and J by 4 bases, with 18 bases left in between. This clonotype was seen more than once but under ten times. These data were likewise used in another study, on T cells expressing NK-cell markers. From that study: The cDNA for TCR beta came from 5'RACE template switching with UMIs. In sorted CD3+CD56+NKG2C+, CD3+CD56+NKG2C- and CD3+CD56-NKG2C+ T cells, TCR beta repertoires were obtained.

The input for sequencing was CD8+ T cells sorted from PBMCs, taken about 11 days after vaccination. V and J are TRBV9 and TRBJ2-3; D may be TRBD1 (5 bases). This receptor was taken from a man between 45 and 60 years old who received an inactivated influenza vaccine. This CDR3 is CASSAPSIGVADTQYF. The CDR3 DNA sequence: TGTGCCAGCAGCGCCCCATCGATAGGGGTTGCAGATACGCAGTATTTT. Together with reference TRBV9 and TRBJ2-3, the CDR3 gives the full variable domain: DSGVTQTPKHLITATGQRVTLRCSPRSGDLSVYWYQQSLDQGLQFLIQYYNGEERAKGNILERFSAQQFPDLHSELNLSSLELGDSALYFCASSAPSIGVADTQYFGPGTRLTVL.